Here is one T cell receptor (beta chain) with its context. Its target is not known. Germline V lookup: CDR1 SGHRS, CDR2 YFSETQ. Losses at the gene ends were 4 bases for V and 6 bases for J; bases not matched to a gene: 8. The CDR3 spans 14 residues. This sample was included in a study of cytomegalovirus exposure and HLA in healthy donors. Study-level findings and limits: More clonal expansion characterized HLA-associated TCR beta chains than equally common others in a later analysis.

The primer mix had 60 Vbeta and 13 Jbeta primers. Generated by immunoSEQ multiplex PCR, the TCRdb table keeps only in-frame clones and is missing some. The repertoire consists of some 110,000 clones, with over 9.5% occurring once and the leading ten covering 5.8%. The sequencing sample was made of PBMCs. The clonotype originates from a man between 40 and 49 years old in good health and CMV-seropositive. The chain joins TRBV5-1 to TRBJ2-3; 7 nucleotides agree with TRBD1. This CDR3 reads CASSQGDLGDTQYF. In DNA, the CDR3 is TGCGCCAGCAGCCAGGGGGACCTAGGCGATACGCAGTATTTT.